Following are 27 T cell receptor beta chains from one sample sequenced in a study of blood T cell repertoires in COVID-19. Only in-frame clones appear in the TCRdb table, and some are missing; sequencing was by immunoSEQ multiplex PCR. Found here are some 170,000 clones, around 83% of them singletons; the top ten hold roughly 6.2%. Sequences were obtained from PBMCs or T cells enriched from blood (not recorded which). The receptors stem from a man aged 35 to 55 who had recovered from COVID-19.

This clone is a singleton in its sample. V is TRBV7-9 and J is TRBJ1-2; 8 positions agree with TRBD1. Losses at the gene ends were 10 bases for V and 6 bases for J; bases not matched to a gene: 16. From germline, CDR1 is SEHNR and CDR2 FQNEAQ (reference sequence). This CDR3 region has 15 residues. As DNA, the CDR3 is TGTGCCACCTTGCATGACAGGGGATCGGGCAATGGCTACACCTTC. Its protein is CATLHDRGSGNGYTF. Based on the CDR3 plus reference TRBV7-9 and TRBJ1-2, the full variable domain is DTGVSQNPRHKITKRGQNVTFRCDPISEHNRLYWYRQTLGQGPEFLTYFQNEAQLEKSRLLSDRFSAERPKGSFSTLEIQRTEQGDSAMYLCATLHDRGSGNGYTFGSGTRLTVV.

This rearrangement joins TRBV30 to TRBJ1-1; a possible D gene is TRBD1 (5 bases). Germline CDR1 GTSNPN, CDR2 SVGIG (reference sequence). Trimming cost V 3 bases and J 6 bases, with 23 bases left between them. This CDR3 has 16 amino acids. The CDR3 nucleotides read TGTGCCTGGAGCGGGGGTTTAGGCGGCGGGCTGGCTGAAGCTTTCTTT. This gives the protein CAWSGGLGGGLAEAFF.

Concerning this clone itself: This may come from a read error, since a much larger clone is one base off. The chain links TRBV2 to TRBJ2-7; the match to TRBD1 covers 11 bases. Germline V gene data show CDR1 as SNHLY and CDR2 as FYNNEI. V gave up 6 bases and J gave up 4 bases; unmatched junction bases: 2. The CDR3 is 13 amino acids. CDR3 in amino acids: CASRGTGGYEQYF. The CDR3 coding sequence is TGTGCCAGCAGAGGGACAGGGGGTTACGAGCAGTACTTC.

This sequence joins TRBV6-5 and TRBJ2-5; 8 bases are a match to TRBD1. The CDR3 runs to 15 residues. The V gene end was trimmed by 4 bases and the J gene end by 9 bases; junction bases not matched to a gene: 13. Germline CDR1 and CDR2: MNHEY and SVGAGI. The CDR3 reads CASSFGQGLPGAQYF. CDR3 in DNA: TGTGCCAGCAGTTTCGGACAGGGCCTGCCCGGAGCCCAGTACTTC.

This clone has a single count. The genes are TRBV7-9 and TRBJ1-3, with a weak D call TRBD1 (5 bases). The germline V gene encodes CDR1 SEHNR and CDR2 FQNEAQ (reference sequence). The CDR3 loop spans 16 amino acids. Trimming took 5 bases from V and 0 from J, leaving 14 bases between them. The CDR3, as DNA: TGTGCCAGCAGCCCCCGGGACTCCTACTCTGGAAACACCATATATTTT. This gives the protein CASSPRDSYSGNTIYF.

The V and J genes are TRBV7-8 and TRBJ1-5; D might be TRBD1 (6 bases). Germline V gives CDR1 SGHVS, CDR2 FQNEAQ. V lost 5 bases and J 2 bases, leaving 19 bases between the germline ends. CDR3 size: 17 residues. The CDR3 spells CASSPFGARTGNQPQHF. CDR3 DNA sequence: TGTGCCAGCAGCCCTTTTGGCGCGAGGACAGGCAATCAGCCCCAGCATTTT.

The gene calls are TRBV27 and TRBJ2-1, with 8 bases lining up with TRBD1. V gave up 6 bases and J gave up 3 bases; unmatched junction bases: 13. Looked up from germline, CDR1 is MNHEY and CDR2 is SMNVEV (reference sequence). This CDR3 has 17 residues. CDR3 nucleotide sequence: TGTGCCAGCAGGAGGAGCCCCCGGACAGGGATCTACAATGAGCAGTTCTTC. Its translation is CASRRSPRTGIYNEQFF.

The chain employs TRBV29-1 and TRBJ2-7, with 10 bases lining up with TRBD1. Germline CDR1 and CDR2: SQVTM and ANQGSEA. This CDR3 region has 13 residues. The J segment lost 5 bases and the V segment lost 6 bases, leaving 7 bases of the junction unmatched. CDR3 in DNA: TGCAGCGTGACAGGGGGCGTCAGGAACGAGCAGTACTTC. This gives the protein CSVTGGVRNEQYF.

The J gene is TRBJ1-1, the V gene TRBV6-6, with no clear D. Germline V gene data show CDR1 as MNHNY and CDR2 as SVGAGI (reference sequence). The CDR3 consists of 19 residues. Trimming removed 5 bases at V and 5 bases at J, with 30 bases between. CDR3 nucleotide sequence: TGTGCCAGCAGTCGGCCTCCCATCATAAACCGTTGGATCGGGACTGAAGCTTTCTTT. It yields the protein CASSRPPIINRWIGTEAFF.

The V call is TRBV30, the J call TRBJ1-1; 10 bases are a match to TRBD1. CDR3 length equals 12 residues. With 8 bases clipped from V and 5 bases from J, the junction kept 5 bases outside the gene matches. Germline CDR1 and CDR2: GTSNPN and SVGIG (reference sequence). The CDR3 region has the DNA TGTGCCGGACAGGGGGTACGAACTGAAGCTTTCTTT. Its protein product is CAGQGVRTEAFF.

V and J are TRBV6-1 and TRBJ2-7, with D possibly TRBD1 on 5 matching bases. This CDR3 is built from 15 residues. Germline loops: CDR1 MNHNS, CDR2 SASEGT. Trimming left V 0 bases short and J 4 bases short, with 13 bases between. The CDR3 sequence is CASSEARGLGYEQYF. The CDR3 region has the DNA TGTGCCAGCAGTGAAGCTAGGGGCCTTGGGTACGAGCAGTACTTC.

J is TRBJ1-2 and V is TRBV12-3 or TRBV12-4; no clear D. Trimming cost V 5 bases and J 4 bases, with 8 bases left between them. This CDR3 spans 12 amino acids. The CDR3 reads CASSPGSYGYTF. Here the CDR3 DNA reads TGTGCCAGCAGTCCAGGAAGCTATGGCTACACCTTC.

The chain recombines TRBV9 with TRBJ2-3; tentatively, D is TRBD1 (6 bases). This CDR3 is 15 amino acids long. Trimming removed 4 bases at V and 1 base at J, with 13 bases between. CDR1 is SGDLS and CDR2 is YYNGEE in the germline V gene. In DNA form, the CDR3 reads TGTGCCAGCAGCACCGGACCAGGGGGCACAGATACGCAGTATTTT. Translating it yields CASSTGPGGTDTQYF.

The chain has TRBV7-3 and TRBJ1-1; D is uncertain. The V gene's germline CDR1 is SGHTA and CDR2 FQGTGA. V was clipped by 1 base and J by 5 bases, with 14 bases between them. This CDR3 is built from 15 residues. CDR3 bases: TGTGCCAGCAGCTTAAGTGGACCGGCGGGGACTGAAGCTTTCTTT. This codes for CASSLSGPAGTEAFF.

This clone has only one observation. V gene TRBV19 combines with J gene TRBJ1-5, with a possible D match to TRBD1 (5 bases). Germline CDR1 is LNHDA and CDR2 is SQIVND (reference sequence). The CDR3 sequence is 15 residues long. Trimming removed 5 bases from V and 3 bases from J, with 14 bases in between. The CDR3 reads CASSEVRAVNQPQHF. DNA of the CDR3: TGTGCCAGTAGTGAGGTCAGGGCTGTCAATCAGCCCCAGCATTTT.

The V gene is TRBV9, the J gene TRBJ1-6, with D maybe TRBD1 (5 bases). The ends were cut back, 0 bases at V and 9 bases at J, with 10 bases in the middle. This CDR3 comprises 14 residues. The germline V gene has CDR1 SGDLS and CDR2 YYNGEE. CDR3: CASSVAGEGSPLHF. The DNA for the CDR3 is TGTGCCAGCAGCGTAGCGGGGGAAGGTTCACCCCTCCACTTT.

This chain uses TRBV5-5 with TRBJ1-2; TRBD1 agrees at 8 bases. The length of the CDR3 is 14 residues. After removal of 0 bases from V and 5 bases from J, the junction contained 3 bases not matched to a gene. Germline V gene data show CDR1 as SGHKS and CDR2 as YYEKEE (reference sequence). The CDR3 coding sequence is TGTGCCAGCAGCTTGGACAGGGGGAGGTATGGCTACACCTTC. Translation gives CASSLDRGRYGYTF.

In its sample, this clone was seen many times. The chain carries TRBV5-4 and TRBJ1-2, with 7 nucleotides matching TRBD1. CDR3 length: 14 residues. V dropped 4 bases and J dropped 4; count of bases not matched to a gene: 7. The germline CDR1 and CDR2 sequences are SGHNT and YYREEE (reference sequence). The DNA for the CDR3 is TGTGCCAGCAGCCCAGGGGGATGGATCTATGGCTACACCTTC. It codes for CASSPGGWIYGYTF.

The rearrangement links TRBV6-1 to TRBJ1-1; no clear D. The CDR3 sequence is 14 residues long. V was clipped by 3 bases and J by 1 base, with 9 bases between them. The germline V gene has CDR1 MNHNS and CDR2 SASEGT. The CDR3 sequence: CASSDLRGNTEAFF. CDR3 DNA sequence: TGTGCCAGCAGTGACCTACGGGGGAACACTGAAGCTTTCTTT.

This chain links TRBV19 with TRBJ2-7, with a weak D call TRBD2 (7 bases). Germline CDR1 reads LNHDA; CDR2 reads SQIVND (reference sequence). There are 14 residues in the CDR3. Trimming took 1 base from V and 3 from J, leaving 10 bases between them. The chain's CDR3 is CASSIGGGLYEQYF. The CDR3, as DNA: TGTGCCAGTAGTATAGGGGGGGGCCTCTACGAGCAGTACTTC.

The chain links TRBV19 to TRBJ1-2; a weak D match, TRBD1 (6 bases). Germline CDR1 LNHDA, CDR2 SQIVND (reference sequence). This CDR3 has 15 residues. V lost 7 bases, J lost 6 bases, and 21 bases lay in between. The CDR3 loop is CASIGRAQGFDGYTF. The CDR3 bases are TGTGCCAGTATTGGTCGGGCACAGGGTTTTGATGGCTACACCTTC.

The rearrangement uses TRBV11-3 and TRBJ1-1; D not resolved. The CDR3 contains 12 residues. CDR1 is SGHNT, CDR2 YENEEA, per germline. The V end was cut by 5 bases, the J end by 9 bases, with 13 bases between. CDR3 loop: CASSLSDIKAFF. The CDR3 DNA is TGTGCCAGCAGCCTCAGTGACATAAAAGCTTTCTTT.

This chain links TRBV19 with TRBJ1-2; 9 bases line up with TRBD1. The CDR3 contains 16 residues. V was clipped by 1 base and J by 3 bases; unmatched bases: 6. Germline V gene data show CDR1 as LNHDA and CDR2 as SQIVND (reference sequence). Here the CDR3 reads CASSIGGTGRDYGYTF. The CDR3, as DNA: TGTGCCAGTAGTATAGGGGGGACAGGGCGCGACTATGGCTACACCTTC.

The rearrangement uses TRBV29-1 and TRBJ1-1; 10 nucleotides align to TRBD1. After removal of 7 bases from V and 3 bases from J, the junction contained 11 bases not matched to a gene. From germline, CDR1 is SQVTM and CDR2 ANQGSEA. This CDR3 region has 15 residues. The CDR3 here is CSGARDRGSDTEAFF. CDR3 bases: TGCAGCGGGGCACGGGACAGGGGTTCGGACACTGAAGCTTTCTTT.

The rearrangement links TRBV6-5 to TRBJ1-2, with 7 positions matching TRBD1. This CDR3 has 11 amino acids. Germline V gene sequence: CDR1 MNHEY, CDR2 SVGAGI. Germline trimming cut 5 bases from V and 11 bases from J; bases unmatched to any gene: 5. CDR3 residues: CASSTGQLYTF. The CDR3 coding sequence is TGTGCCAGCAGTACGGGACAGCTGTACACCTTC.

J is TRBJ2-5 and V is TRBV9; D remains unclear. Trimming left V 3 bases short and J 5 bases short, with 11 bases between. There are 13 residues in the CDR3. Per germline, CDR1 SGDLS and CDR2 YYNGEE. The CDR3 DNA reads as TGTGCCAGCAGCGGCGACATACGGGAGACCCAGTACTTC. Its protein is CASSGDIRETQYF.

The chain couples TRBV18 to TRBJ2-3; D gene unclear. Germline V CDR1 and CDR2: KGHSH, LQKENI. V was trimmed by 6 bases and J by 2 bases, leaving 15 bases between them. The length of the CDR3 is 15 residues. CDR3 region: CASSTRTGNTDTQYF. CDR3 coding DNA: TGTGCCAGCTCTACCAGAACGGGTAACACAGATACGCAGTATTTT.